Below, 14 T cell receptor beta chains from the same sample are listed, as sequenced in a study of shared T cell receptors in the human thymus. Libraries were prepared by immunoSEQ multiplex PCR; TCRdb keeps only in-frame clonotypes and omits some of them. Of under 850,000 clones listed, roughly 90% are singletons. In addition, the sample was reused for a study of human thymus T cells.

The sequenced sample was thymocytes. The receptors derive from a boy younger than two with a congenital heart defect.

V usage is TRBV12-2 and J usage is TRBJ2-6; TRBD1 is taken as the D call from the table, unchecked against the DNA. TRBV12-2 is a documented pseudogene. The CDR3 covers 19 residues. CDR3 amino acids: CASRLGRTGELSGANVLTF. CDR3 nucleotide sequence: TGTGCAAGTCGCTTAGGGAGGACAGGGGAACTTTCCGGGGCCAACGTCCTGACTTTC.

A single count supports this clone. The chain combines TRBV9 with TRBJ1-2; 11 bases align to TRBD1. CDR1 and CDR2 (germline): SGDLS, YYNGEE. The V segment lost 6 bases and the J segment 10 bases; nucleotides outside the gene matches: 5. The CDR3 runs 12 residues. This CDR3 is CASTGTGGHYTF. Written as DNA, the CDR3 is TGTGCCAGCACCGGGACAGGGGGTCACTACACCTTC. Full variable domain (outside the CDR3, taken from reference TRBV9 and TRBJ1-2): DSGVTQTPKHLITATGQRVTLRCSPRSGDLSVYWYQQSLDQGLQFLIQYYNGEERAKGNILERFSAQQFPDLHSELNLSSLELGDSALYFCASTGTGGHYTFGSGTRLTVV.

In this sample, this clone turned up once. The chain couples TRBV28 to TRBJ1-4; a weak D match, TRBD1 (5 bases). Trimming removed 6 bases from V and 5 bases from J, with 13 bases in between. Germline loops: CDR1 MDHEN, CDR2 SYDVKM. The CDR3 spans 14 residues. CDR3 loop: CASSRGRDNEKLFF. DNA of the CDR3: TGTGCCAGCAGCCGGGGGAGGGACAATGAAAAACTGTTTTTT.

The chain has TRBV4-2 and TRBJ2-4, with D possibly being TRBD2 (5 bases). Germline V CDR1 and CDR2: LGHNA, YNFKEQ. Trimming shortened V by 4 bases and J by 0 bases, and 13 bases separated the two germline ends. The CDR3 has 16 amino acids. The CDR3 DNA follows: TGTGCCAGCAGCCGAGGGTACGGGCTAGCCAAAAACATTCAGTACTTC. Amino acid sequence: CASSRGYGLAKNIQYF.

This chain links TRBV7-9 with TRBJ2-2, with 7 bases matching TRBD1. The V and J ends lost 8 bases and 3 bases, in that order; junction bases with no gene match: 12. The germline V gene encodes CDR1 SEHNR and CDR2 FQNEAQ (reference sequence). This CDR3 has 16 amino acids. The CDR3 DNA is TGTGCCAGCCGACACAGGGACCAGGGGGACACCGGGGAGCTGTTTTTT. Translating gives CASRHRDQGDTGELFF.

This clone was seen a few times. This chain connects TRBV10-1 to TRBJ2-7, with TRBD1 as a possible D gene (6 bases). Germline V lookup: CDR1 WNHNN, CDR2 SYGVQD (reference sequence). The V end lost 2 bases, the J end lost 10 bases, and 12 bases lay between the germline ends. The CDR3 is 12 amino acids. In nucleotides, the CDR3 is TGCGCCAGCAGTGAGGGCAGGGGTCCTCAGTACTTC. It codes for CASSEGRGPQYF.

The chain joins TRBV6-1 to TRBJ1-1, with D perhaps TRBD1 (6 bases). Trimming removed 8 bases from V and 5 bases from J, with 21 bases in between. Germline loops: CDR1 MNHNS, CDR2 SASEGT. The CDR3 runs 15 residues. The CDR3 DNA is TGTGCCAGCGGGGGGGGTCGGGGGCGTCGGACTGAAGCTTTCTTT. It codes for CASGGGRGRRTEAFF.

The chain combines TRBV18 with TRBJ1-3, with 9 positions matching TRBD1. The ends lost 4 bases at V and 7 bases at J; junction bases unmatched: 8. This CDR3 region has 15 residues. Per the germline V gene, CDR1 is KGHSH and CDR2 is LQKENI. The CDR3 protein is CASSRPGTGWNTIYF. The CDR3 DNA is TGTGCCAGCTCACGACCCGGGACAGGGTGGAACACCATATATTTT.

J is TRBJ2-7 and V is TRBV6-1, with 8 bases identical to TRBD1. The CDR3 is 15 amino acids. Germline V lookup: CDR1 MNHNS, CDR2 SASEGT. V lost 6 bases, J lost 2 bases, and 9 bases stayed unmatched. CDR3: CASRRRTGGAYEQYF. CDR3 sequence (DNA): TGTGCCAGCAGACGCCGCACAGGGGGTGCCTACGAGCAGTACTTC.

The V gene is TRBV27, the J gene TRBJ2-1; TRBD2 matches at 8 bases. With V trimmed by 6 bases and J by 0 bases, 10 bases remained unmatched. This CDR3 is 17 amino acids long. Germline CDR1 MNHEY, CDR2 SMNVEV (reference sequence). CDR3 in DNA: TGTGCCAGCAGCCCAGCGGGGGAGGGCGGCTCCTACAATGAGCAGTTCTTC. Its translation: CASSPAGEGGSYNEQFF.

This chain joins TRBV7-9 and TRBJ2-5, with 8 bases matching TRBD1. J lost 4 bases, V lost 8 bases, and 9 bases had no gene match. The CDR3 is 14 amino acids. Germline-derived CDR1 and CDR2 are SEHNR and FQNEAQ (reference sequence). The CDR3 reads CASRPGQDTETQYF. In DNA form, the CDR3 reads TGTGCCAGCCGCCCGGGACAGGACACAGAGACCCAGTACTTC.

In its sample, this clone was seen a few times. This chain connects TRBV6-1 to TRBJ2-7, with 8 bases matching TRBD1. The CDR3 sequence is 15 residues long. CDR1 MNHNS and CDR2 SASEGT come from the germline V gene. With 3 bases clipped from V and 2 bases from J, the junction kept 6 bases outside the gene matches. The CDR3 is CASSEDRVSTYEQYF. In DNA form, the CDR3 reads TGTGCCAGCAGTGAGGACAGGGTGTCAACCTACGAGCAGTACTTC.

This clone was detected only once. V gene TRBV4-1 combines with J gene TRBJ2-7; 9 bases line up with TRBD2. CDR3 length equals 15 residues. Germline CDR1 and CDR2: MGHRA and YSYEKL. V dropped 1 base and J dropped 5; count of bases not matched to a gene: 6. CDR3 coding DNA: TGCGCCAGCAGCCAAGTGGGCGGGAGGGCCGACGAGCAGTACTTC. This sequence encodes CASSQVGGRADEQYF.

The chain uses TRBV5-1 and TRBJ1-5; 9 nucleotides match TRBD1. Germline loops: CDR1 SGHRS, CDR2 YFSETQ. J gave up 5 bases and V 4 bases, and 13 bases lay outside the gene matches. The CDR3 consists of 17 residues. The CDR3 nucleotides read TGCGCCAGCAGCCCTAGCCCCCGGGACAGGGAGGATCAGCCCCAGCATTTT. Amino acid sequence: CASSPSPRDREDQPQHF.